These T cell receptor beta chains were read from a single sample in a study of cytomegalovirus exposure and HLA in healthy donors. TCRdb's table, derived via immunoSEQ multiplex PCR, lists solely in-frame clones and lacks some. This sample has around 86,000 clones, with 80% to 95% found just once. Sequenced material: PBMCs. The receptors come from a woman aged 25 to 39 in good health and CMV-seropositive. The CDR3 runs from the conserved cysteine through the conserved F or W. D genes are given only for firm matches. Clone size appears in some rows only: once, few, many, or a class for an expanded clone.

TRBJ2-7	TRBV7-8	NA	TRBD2	TGTGCCAGCAGCCCAGGACTAGCGTCGGCCTACGAGCAGTACTTC	CASSPGLASAYEQYF
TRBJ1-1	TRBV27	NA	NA	TGTGCCAGCAGTTTGGGGCAGGGCGTCGAAGCTTTCTTT	CASSLGQGVEAFF
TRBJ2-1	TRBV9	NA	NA	TGTGCCAGCAGCGCGGAGGAGGGTTCCTACAATGAGCAGTTCTTC	CASSAEEGSYNEQFF
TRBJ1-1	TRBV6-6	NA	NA	TGTGCCAGCAGTTACTTACGCCAGGGCAACACTGAAGCTTTCTTT	CASSYLRQGNTEAFF
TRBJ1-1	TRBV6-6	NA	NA	TGTGCCAGCAGAACGACAGAGAGTATGAACACTGAAGCTTTCTTT	CASRTTESMNTEAFF
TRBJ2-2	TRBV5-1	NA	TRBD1	TGCGCCAGCAGAGTGACAGGGGTTACCGGGGAGCTGTTTTTT	CASRVTGVTGELFF
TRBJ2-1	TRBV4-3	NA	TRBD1	TGCGCCAGCAGCCAAGAAAGACAGGGGTCCAATGAGCAGTTCTTC	CASSQERQGSNEQFF
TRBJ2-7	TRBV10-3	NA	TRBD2	TGTGCCTCCTCTAAGGGTATGACTAGCAAAGACTACGAGCAGTACTTC	CASSKGMTSKDYEQYF
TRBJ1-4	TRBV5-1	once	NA	TGCGCCAGCCGGATACTGGGCTCAACTAATGAAAAACTGTTTTTT	CASRILGSTNEKLFF
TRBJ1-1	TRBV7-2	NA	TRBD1	TGTGCCAGCAGACAAGCGACAGGGAGTAACACTGAAGCTTTCTTT	CASRQATGSNTEAFF
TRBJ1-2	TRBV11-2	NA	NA	TGTGCCAGCAGCTTAGATCGGAGCTTTGGTGGCTACACCTTC	CASSLDRSFGGYTF
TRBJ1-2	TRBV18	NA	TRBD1	TGTGCCAGCTCGGTCGGACAGGGGGATGGCTACACCTTC	CASSVGQGDGYTF
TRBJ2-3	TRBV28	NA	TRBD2	TGTGCCAGCAGATTTGGACTAGTCACAGATACGCAGTATTTT	CASRFGLVTDTQYF
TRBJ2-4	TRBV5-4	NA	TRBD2	TGTGCCAGCAGCTTGAAAGCGGGACCAGAGAACATTCAGTACTTC	CASSLKAGPENIQYF
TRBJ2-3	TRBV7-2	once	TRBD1	TGTGCCAGCAGCTTAGCGTGGGACAGGAACACAGATACGCAGTATTTT	CASSLAWDRNTDTQYF